Sequencing of this T cell receptor (beta chain) was carried out in a study of shared clonotypes between healthy human individuals. Notes on this clone: Its antigen is not known.

Study observations and caveats: Naive subsets usually exceeded memory subsets in estimated richness.

CD8 memory merged CD45RO+ with CCR7-negative CD45RA+ TemRA cells. Unmatched junction bases numbered 2, after V lost 3 bases and J lost 4 bases. Germline V gives CDR1 ENHRY, CDR2 SYGVKD. CDR3 length equals 15 residues. Measured with immunoSEQ multiplex PCR; TCRdb has only the in-frame clones, and not every one. This table holds some 87,000 clones, approximately 75% found once. The sequenced material came from memory CD8+ T cells sorted from blood. Regarding subset: CD45RO+ cells pooled with CCR7-negative TemRA cells. The chain has TRBV10-3 and TRBJ2-2; 10 bases are shared with TRBD1. The TCR originated in a young man in good health. The CDR3 bases are TGTGCCATCAGTGACTGGACAGGGGGCACCGGGGAGCTGTTTTTT. Residues: CAISDWTGGTGELFF.